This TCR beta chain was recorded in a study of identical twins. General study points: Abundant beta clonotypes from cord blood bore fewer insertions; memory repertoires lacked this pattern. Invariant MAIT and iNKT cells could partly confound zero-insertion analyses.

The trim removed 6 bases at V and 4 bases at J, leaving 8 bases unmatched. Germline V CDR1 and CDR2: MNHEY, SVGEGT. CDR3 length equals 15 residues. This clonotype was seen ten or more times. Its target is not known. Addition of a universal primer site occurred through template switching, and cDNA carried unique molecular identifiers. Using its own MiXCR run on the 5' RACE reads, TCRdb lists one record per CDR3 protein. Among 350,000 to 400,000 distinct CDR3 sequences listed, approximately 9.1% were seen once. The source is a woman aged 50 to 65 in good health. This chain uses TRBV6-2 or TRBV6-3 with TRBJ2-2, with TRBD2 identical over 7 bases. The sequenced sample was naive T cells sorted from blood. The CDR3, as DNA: TGTGCCAGCAGACAGAGCGGGGTGAGCACCGGGGAGCTGTTTTTT. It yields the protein CASRQSGVSTGELFF.